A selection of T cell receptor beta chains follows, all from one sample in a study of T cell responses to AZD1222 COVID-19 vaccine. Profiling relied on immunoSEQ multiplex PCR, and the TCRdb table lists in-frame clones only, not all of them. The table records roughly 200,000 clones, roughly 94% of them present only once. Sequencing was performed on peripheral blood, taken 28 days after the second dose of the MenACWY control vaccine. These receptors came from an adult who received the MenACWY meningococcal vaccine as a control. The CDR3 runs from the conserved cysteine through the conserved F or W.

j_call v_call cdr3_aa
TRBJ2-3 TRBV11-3 CASSPTAIDTQYF
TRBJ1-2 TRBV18 CASSPPDRSYGYTF
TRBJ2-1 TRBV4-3 CASSQDRVSSYNEQFF
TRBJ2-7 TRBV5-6 CASSSGRSSYEQYF
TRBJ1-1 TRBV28 CASSLGWRTEAFF
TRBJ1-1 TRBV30 CAWSVGGKSTEAFF
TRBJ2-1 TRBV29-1 CSVGHNEQFF
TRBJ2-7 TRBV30 CAWSAGQGSYEQYF
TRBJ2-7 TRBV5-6 CASSLELGTGSYEQYF
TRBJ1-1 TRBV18 CASSPPGGAVGTEAFF
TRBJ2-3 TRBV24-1 CATSDIPPAGATDTQYF
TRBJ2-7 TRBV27 CASRLTGASSYEQYF
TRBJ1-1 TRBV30 CAWGAGEESTEAFF
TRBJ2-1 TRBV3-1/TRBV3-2 CASSQAGGGEQFF
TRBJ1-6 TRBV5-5 CASSPQTGDSPLHF
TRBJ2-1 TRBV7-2 CASSLGGRPYNEQFF
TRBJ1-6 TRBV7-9 CASSLKPGTGVYSPLHF
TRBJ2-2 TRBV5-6 CASSLDSQYPNTGELFF
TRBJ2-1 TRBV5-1 CASSLGTASYNEQFF
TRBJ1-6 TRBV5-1 CASSLAAGSSYNSPLHF
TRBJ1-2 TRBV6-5 CASSRGAANPHGYTF
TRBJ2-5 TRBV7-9 CASSPGLVETQYF
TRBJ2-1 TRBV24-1 CATGSGAYNEQFF
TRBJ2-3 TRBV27 CASSFFDGTDTQYF
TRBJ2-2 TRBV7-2 CASNVGLAGRTGELFF